This T cell receptor (beta chain) was documented in a study of blood T cell repertoires in COVID-19. Study background: PBMCs, B-cell-depleted T cells, or T cells were the source of the cDNA or gDNA that made up the material.

The germline V gene encodes CDR1 MNHEY and CDR2 SVGAGI. V was clipped by 4 bases and J by 4 bases, with 13 bases between them. The length of the CDR3 is 15 residues. Seattle cases were enrolled at active infection and followed longitudinally. The protocol was immunoSEQ multiplex PCR, while the TCRdb copy is restricted to in-frame clones and leaves out a portion. The sample contains hundreds of thousands of clones, 80% to 90% of which appear only once. Sequencing input: peripheral blood. This TCR derives from a woman aged 25 to 39 with COVID-19, enrolled during active disease. This rearrangement joins TRBV6-5 to TRBJ2-2, with D unresolved. CDR3 in DNA: TGTGCCAGCAGTTCTTCCGGTGGGCTCACCGGGGAGCTGTTTTTT. Translation: CASSSSGGLTGELFF.